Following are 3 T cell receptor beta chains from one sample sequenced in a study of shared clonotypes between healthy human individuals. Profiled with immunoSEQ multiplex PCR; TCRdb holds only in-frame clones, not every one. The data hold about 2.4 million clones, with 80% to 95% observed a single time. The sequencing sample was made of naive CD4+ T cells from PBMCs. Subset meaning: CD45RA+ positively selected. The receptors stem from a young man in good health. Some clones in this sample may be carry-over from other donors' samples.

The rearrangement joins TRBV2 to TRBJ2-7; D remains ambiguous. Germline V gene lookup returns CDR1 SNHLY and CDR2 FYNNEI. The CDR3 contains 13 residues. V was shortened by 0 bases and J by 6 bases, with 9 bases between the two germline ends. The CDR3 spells CASSEASGPEQYF. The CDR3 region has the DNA TGTGCCAGCAGTGAAGCGTCAGGACCCGAGCAGTACTTC.

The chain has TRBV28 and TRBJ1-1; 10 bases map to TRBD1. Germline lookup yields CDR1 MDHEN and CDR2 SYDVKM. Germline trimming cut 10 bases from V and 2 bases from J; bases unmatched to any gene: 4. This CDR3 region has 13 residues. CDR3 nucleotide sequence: TGTGCCACCGACAGGGGGCTCAACACTGAAGCTTTCTTT. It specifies CATDRGLNTEAFF.

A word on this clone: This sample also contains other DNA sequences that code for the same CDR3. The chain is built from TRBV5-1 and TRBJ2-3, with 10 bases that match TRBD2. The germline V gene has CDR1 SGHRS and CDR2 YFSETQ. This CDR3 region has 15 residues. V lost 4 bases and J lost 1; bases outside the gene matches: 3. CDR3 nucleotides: TGCGCCAGCAGCCCGAGCGGGAGGGGCACAGATACGCAGTATTTT. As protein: CASSPSGRGTDTQYF.